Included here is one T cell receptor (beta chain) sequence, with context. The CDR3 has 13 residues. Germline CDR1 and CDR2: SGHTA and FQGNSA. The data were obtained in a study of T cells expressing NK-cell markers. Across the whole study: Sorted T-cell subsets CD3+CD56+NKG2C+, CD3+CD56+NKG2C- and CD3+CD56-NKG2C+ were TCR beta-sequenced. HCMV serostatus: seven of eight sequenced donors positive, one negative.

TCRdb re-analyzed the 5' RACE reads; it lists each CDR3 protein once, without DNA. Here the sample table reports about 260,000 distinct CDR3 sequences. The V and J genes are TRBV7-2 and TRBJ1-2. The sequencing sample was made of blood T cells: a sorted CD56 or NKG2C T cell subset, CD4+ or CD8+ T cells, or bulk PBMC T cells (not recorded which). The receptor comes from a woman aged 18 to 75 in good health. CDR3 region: CASSLQPFYGYTF.